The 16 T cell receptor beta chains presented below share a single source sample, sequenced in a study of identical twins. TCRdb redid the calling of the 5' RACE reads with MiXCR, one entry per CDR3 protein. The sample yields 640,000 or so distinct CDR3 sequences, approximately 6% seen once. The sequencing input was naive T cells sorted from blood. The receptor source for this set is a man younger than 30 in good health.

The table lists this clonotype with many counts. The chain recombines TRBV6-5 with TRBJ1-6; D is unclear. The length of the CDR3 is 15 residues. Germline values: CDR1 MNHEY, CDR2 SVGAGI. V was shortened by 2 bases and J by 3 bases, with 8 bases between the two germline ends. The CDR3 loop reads CASSYGRLYNSPLHF. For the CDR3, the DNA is TGTGCCAGCAGTTACGGGCGGCTCTATAATTCACCCCTCCACTTT.

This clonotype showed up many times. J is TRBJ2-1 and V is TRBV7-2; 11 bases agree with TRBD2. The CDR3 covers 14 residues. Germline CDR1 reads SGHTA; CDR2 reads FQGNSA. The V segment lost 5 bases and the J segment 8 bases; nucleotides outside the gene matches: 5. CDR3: CASSVLAGVYEQFF. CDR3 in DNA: TGTGCCAGCAGCGTACTAGCGGGAGTGTATGAGCAGTTCTTC.

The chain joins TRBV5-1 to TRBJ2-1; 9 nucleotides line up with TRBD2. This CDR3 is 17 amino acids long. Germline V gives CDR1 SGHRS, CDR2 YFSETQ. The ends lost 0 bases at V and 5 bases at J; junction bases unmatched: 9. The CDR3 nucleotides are TGCGCCAGCAGCTTGGAGACTAGCGGAATCGGGCACAATGAGCAGTTCTTC. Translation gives CASSLETSGIGHNEQFF.

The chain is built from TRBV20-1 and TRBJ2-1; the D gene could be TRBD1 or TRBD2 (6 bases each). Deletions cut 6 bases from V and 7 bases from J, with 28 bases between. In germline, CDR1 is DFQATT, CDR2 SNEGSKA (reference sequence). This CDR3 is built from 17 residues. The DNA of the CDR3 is TGCAGTGCCATCTCCTCGGGGGCGCAGGTGATACAGAATGAGCAGTTCTTC. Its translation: CSAISSGAQVIQNEQFF.

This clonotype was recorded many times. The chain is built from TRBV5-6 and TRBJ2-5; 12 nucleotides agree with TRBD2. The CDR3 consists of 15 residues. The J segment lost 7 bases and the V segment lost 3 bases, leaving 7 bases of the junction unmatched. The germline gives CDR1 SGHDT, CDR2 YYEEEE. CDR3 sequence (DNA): TGTGCCAGCAGCTCAGGACTAGCGGGGAGCGGGACCCAGTACTTC. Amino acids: CASSSGLAGSGTQYF.

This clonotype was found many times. The CDR3 loop reads CSARDRERASYNEQFF. CDR3 DNA sequence: TGCAGTGCTAGAGATCGGGAGCGGGCCTCCTACAATGAGCAGTTCTTC. This rearrangement joins TRBV20-1 to TRBJ2-1; possibly TRBD2 for D (6 bases). Between the trimmed V and J ends, which lost 0 bases and 0 bases, there was a span of 12 bases. The CDR3 contains 16 residues. Germline V gene data show CDR1 as DFQATT and CDR2 as SNEGSKA (reference sequence).

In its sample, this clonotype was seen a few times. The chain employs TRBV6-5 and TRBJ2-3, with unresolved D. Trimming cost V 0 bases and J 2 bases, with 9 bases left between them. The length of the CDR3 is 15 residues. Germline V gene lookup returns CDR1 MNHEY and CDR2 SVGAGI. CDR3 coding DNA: TGTGCCAGCAGTTACTCGGACCCTGCCACAGATACGCAGTATTTT. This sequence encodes CASSYSDPATDTQYF.

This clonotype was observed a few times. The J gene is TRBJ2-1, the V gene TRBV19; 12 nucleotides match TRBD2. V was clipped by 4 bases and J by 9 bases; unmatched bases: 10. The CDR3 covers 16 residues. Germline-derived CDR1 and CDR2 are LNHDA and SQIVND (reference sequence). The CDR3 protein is CASSTDLTSGRREQFF. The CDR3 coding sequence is TGTGCCAGTAGTACGGACCTGACTAGCGGGAGACGTGAGCAGTTCTTC.

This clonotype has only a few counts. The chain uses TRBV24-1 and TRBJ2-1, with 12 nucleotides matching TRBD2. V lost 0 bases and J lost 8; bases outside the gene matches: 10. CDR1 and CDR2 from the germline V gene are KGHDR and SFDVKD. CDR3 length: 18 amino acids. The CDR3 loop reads CATSDLPLTSGRPYEQFF. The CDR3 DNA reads TGTGCCACCAGTGATTTGCCCCTGACTAGCGGGAGACCGTATGAGCAGTTCTTC.

This CDR3 is CASSVEGNRGYTYEQYF. CDR3 DNA: TGTGCCAGCAGCGTAGAGGGTAACAGGGGGTACACCTACGAGCAGTACTTC. The chain employs TRBV9 and TRBJ2-7, with TRBD1 matching 8 bases. V lost 0 bases and J lost 2; bases outside the gene matches: 10. In germline, CDR1 is SGDLS, CDR2 YYNGEE. This CDR3 has 17 amino acids.

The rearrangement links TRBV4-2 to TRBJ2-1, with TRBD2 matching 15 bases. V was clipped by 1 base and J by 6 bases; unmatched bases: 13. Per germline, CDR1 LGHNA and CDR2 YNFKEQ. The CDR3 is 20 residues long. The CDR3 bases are TGTGCCAGCAGCCAAGTCGGGGGACTAGCGGGAGGCCTCCCGGGCAATGAGCAGTTCTTC. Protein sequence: CASSQVGGLAGGLPGNEQFF.

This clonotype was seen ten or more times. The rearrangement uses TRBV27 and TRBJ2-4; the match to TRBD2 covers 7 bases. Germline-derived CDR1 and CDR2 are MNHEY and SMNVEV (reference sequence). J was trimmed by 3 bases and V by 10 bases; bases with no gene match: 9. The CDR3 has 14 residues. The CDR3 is CATKGGILKNIQYF. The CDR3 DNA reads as TGTGCCACAAAGGGAGGGATCCTCAAAAACATTCAGTACTTC.

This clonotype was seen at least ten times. Here the CDR3 DNA reads TGCAGTGCTAGAGATACGTTGGAGCAGTACTTC. Translation: CSARDTLEQYF. V usage is TRBV20-1 and J usage is TRBJ2-7; no clear D gene. This CDR3 has 11 residues. The germline V gene has CDR1 DFQATT and CDR2 SNEGSKA (reference sequence). With 0 bases removed from V and 7 bases from J, the gap between germline ends came to 7 bases.

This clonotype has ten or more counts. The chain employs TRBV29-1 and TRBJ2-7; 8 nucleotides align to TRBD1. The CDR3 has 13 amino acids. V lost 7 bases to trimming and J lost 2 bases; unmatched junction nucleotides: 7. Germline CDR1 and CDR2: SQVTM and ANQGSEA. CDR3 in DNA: TGCAGCGCCTCGGACAGGGAGGCCTACGAGCAGTACTTC. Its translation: CSASDREAYEQYF.

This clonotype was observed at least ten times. The CDR3 DNA follows: TGCAGCGCTGCCGGGGGGTACTTC. Its translation is CSAAGGYF. The genes are TRBV29-1 and TRBJ2-5; weak D call: TRBD2 (6 bases). The germline V gene encodes CDR1 SQVTM and CDR2 ANQGSEA. The V end lost 7 bases, the J end lost 13 bases, and 10 bases lay between the germline ends. The CDR3 runs 8 residues.

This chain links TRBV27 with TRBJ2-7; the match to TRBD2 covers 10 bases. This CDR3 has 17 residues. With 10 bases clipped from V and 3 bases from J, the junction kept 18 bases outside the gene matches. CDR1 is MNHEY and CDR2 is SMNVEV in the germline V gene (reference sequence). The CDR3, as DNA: TGTGCCACCCTACCCCTAGCGGGAGATCTAACTAACTACGAGCAGTACTTC. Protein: CATLPLAGDLTNYEQYF.